This entry is about one T cell receptor (beta chain). Its cognate antigen is unknown. CDR1 SGHAT and CDR2 FQDESV come from the germline V gene (reference sequence). The CDR3 is 18 residues long. J gave up 9 bases and V 5 bases, and 18 bases lay outside the gene matches. PCR employed 60 Vbeta and 13 Jbeta primers. Sequenced by immunoSEQ multiplex PCR; TCRdb stores in-frame clones only, minus some. The sample data list approximately 190,000 clones. The sample belongs to a study of cytomegalovirus exposure and HLA in healthy donors. Overall study findings and caveats: Reports described diagnosis of cytomegalovirus status by the classifier as highly specific and sensitive. The study recorded 164 TCR beta chains that were cytomegalovirus-associated. The study carried out a later analysis of TCR beta sequences. It associated 15,000 to 20,000 of them with specific HLA alleles at a false discovery rate of 0.05.

The receptor's source is a boy aged 5-17 years in good health and CMV-seronegative. What was sequenced was PBMCs. V gene TRBV11-1 combines with J gene TRBJ2-1; TRBD2 matches at 11 bases. CDR3 sequence (DNA): TGTGCCAGCAGCCCTAGGGGACTAGCGGTTCTCTATAAGGGTGAGCAGTTCTTC. Protein sequence: CASSPRGLAVLYKGEQFF.